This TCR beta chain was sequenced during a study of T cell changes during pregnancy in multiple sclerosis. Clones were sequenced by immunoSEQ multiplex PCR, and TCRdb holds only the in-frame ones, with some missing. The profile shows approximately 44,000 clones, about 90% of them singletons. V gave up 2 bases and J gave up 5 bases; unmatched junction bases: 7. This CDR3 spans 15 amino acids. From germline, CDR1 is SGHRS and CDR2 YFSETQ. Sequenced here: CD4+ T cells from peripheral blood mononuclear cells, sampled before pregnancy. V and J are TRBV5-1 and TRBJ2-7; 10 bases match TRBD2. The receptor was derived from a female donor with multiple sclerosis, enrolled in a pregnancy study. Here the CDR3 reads CASSFVAGGRDEQYF. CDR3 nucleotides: TGCGCCAGCAGCTTTGTAGCGGGGGGTAGGGACGAGCAGTACTTC.